Following are 15 T cell receptor beta chains from one sample sequenced in a study of identical twins. TCRdb called the 5' RACE reads again in MiXCR, with one record for every CDR3 protein. Among some 690,000 distinct CDR3 sequences listed, 21% were seen once. The same data also went into a second study, on T cells expressing NK-cell markers.

The sequencing input was PBMCs. These receptors were taken from a young woman in good health.

This clonotype was picked up a small number of times. The chain couples TRBV27 to TRBJ2-1, with a tentative D call TRBD1 (5 bases). V dropped 4 bases and J dropped 9 bases, with 13 bases sitting between them. Germline V gives CDR1 MNHEY, CDR2 SMNVEV (reference sequence). There are 13 residues in the CDR3. The CDR3: CASSSTWGSEQFF. CDR3 nucleotide sequence: TGTGCCAGCAGTTCGACCTGGGGCAGTGAGCAGTTCTTC.

This clonotype has more than one count but fewer than ten. This chain connects TRBV12-3 or TRBV12-4 to TRBJ2-2, with D uncertain. The CDR3 sequence is 14 residues long. Trimming stripped 2 bases from V and 4 bases from J, with 8 bases between. CDR3 protein: CASSLSQTTGELFF. The CDR3 DNA reads as TGTGCCAGCAGTTTAAGTCAGACCACCGGGGAGCTGTTTTTT.

The chain is built from TRBV7-9 and TRBJ2-1; a possible D gene is TRBD2 (5 bases). The CDR3 loop spans 15 amino acids. Per the germline V gene, CDR1 is SEHNR and CDR2 is FQNEAQ (reference sequence). V lost 2 bases to trimming and J lost 1 base, with 9 bases between them. The CDR3 here is CASSLMQRSYNEQFF. As DNA, the CDR3 is TGTGCCAGCAGCTTAATGCAGCGGTCCTACAATGAGCAGTTCTTC.

The chain has TRBV3-1 and TRBJ2-3; possible D gene TRBD1, 6 bases. This CDR3 has 15 residues. Germline CDR1 and CDR2: LGHDT and YNNKEL (reference sequence). Trimming stripped 4 bases from V and 4 bases from J, with 15 bases between. The CDR3 loop reads CASSPTGSQADTQYF. The CDR3 bases are TGTGCCAGCAGCCCAACAGGGTCTCAGGCAGATACGCAGTATTTT.

This clonotype was counted between two and nine times. The V call is TRBV3-1, the J call TRBJ2-7, with 10 bases lining up with TRBD1. The V gene's germline CDR1 is LGHDT and CDR2 YNNKEL (reference sequence). The CDR3 sequence is 14 residues long. J lost 5 bases, V lost 4 bases, and 5 bases had no gene match. In nucleotides, the CDR3 is TGTGCCAGCAGCCCTGCCGGGACAGGGGACGAGCAGTACTTC. The encoded protein is CASSPAGTGDEQYF.

The chain is built from TRBV25-1 and TRBJ2-1, with TRBD2 identical over 10 bases. Germline lookup yields CDR1 MGHDK and CDR2 SYGVNS. Trimming cost V 6 bases and J 6 bases; bases outside gene matches: 8. The CDR3 is made up of 15 amino acids. CDR3 sequence reads: CASRASGRESNEQFF. The CDR3 bases are TGTGCCAGCAGGGCCAGCGGGAGGGAGTCCAATGAGCAGTTCTTC.

Comment on this clonotype: A much larger clonotype is one base distant, so this may be a read error. The chain carries TRBV10-3 and TRBJ2-1; 8 bases align to TRBD2. The trim removed 7 bases at V and 4 bases at J, leaving 3 bases unmatched. The CDR3 totals 13 residues. CDR1 is ENHRY and CDR2 is SYGVKD in the germline V gene. The CDR3 protein is CAINEREYNEQFF. DNA for the CDR3: TGTGCCATCAACGAGCGGGAGTACAATGAGCAGTTCTTC.

The chain uses TRBV6-5 and TRBJ2-3; D is uncertain. CDR1 and CDR2 from the germline V gene are MNHEY and SVGAGI. V lost 7 bases to trimming and J lost 6 bases, with 8 bases between them. CDR3 size: 11 residues. CDR3 in DNA: TGTGCCAGCACCCAAGCTGATACGCAGTATTTT. Protein sequence: CASTQADTQYF.

This clonotype has ten or more counts. This chain joins TRBV29-1 and TRBJ2-1; 12 bases agree with TRBD2. Germline V gene lookup returns CDR1 SQVTM and CDR2 ANQGSEA. The CDR3 extends over 18 amino acids. The J segment lost 3 bases and the V segment lost 0 bases, leaving 9 bases of the junction unmatched. In DNA, the CDR3 is TGCAGCGTTGAAGAAGAAGGACTAGCGGGACCCAGCTACAATGAGCAGTTCTTC. This translates into CSVEEEGLAGPSYNEQFF.

This rearrangement joins TRBV4-2 to TRBJ2-3; 8 bases fit TRBD2. Per germline, CDR1 LGHNA and CDR2 YNFKEQ. After removal of 4 bases from V and 7 bases from J, the junction contained 16 bases not matched to a gene. The CDR3 is 17 amino acids. The CDR3, as DNA: TGTGCCAGCAGCCCCCCCTCCGGAGCGGGAGATCTAAATACGCAGTATTTT. It yields the protein CASSPPSGAGDLNTQYF.

V usage is TRBV20-1 and J usage is TRBJ2-7, with a weak D call TRBD2 (6 bases). Trimming cost V 3 bases and J 4 bases, with 13 bases left between them. Germline V CDR1 and CDR2: DFQATT, SNEGSKA (reference sequence). The CDR3 has 13 amino acids. CDR3 in DNA: TGCAGTGCTAGGGAGGGAGGTGGTTACGAGCAGTACTTC. Its translation is CSAREGGGYEQYF.

This clonotype was seen more than once but under ten times. The V gene is TRBV10-3, the J gene TRBJ2-7; no firm D call. The CDR3 spans 15 residues. The germline gives CDR1 ENHRY, CDR2 SYGVKD. V lost 8 bases and J lost 1, with 18 bases in between. The CDR3, as DNA: TGTGCCATCTCCTCTATGGCGGCTCGGTCCTACGAGCAGTACTTC. This translates into CAISSMAARSYEQYF.

This clonotype was seen a handful of times. The chain is built from TRBV9 and TRBJ2-3, with 10 bases matching TRBD2. This CDR3 spans 16 amino acids. Germline V gene lookup returns CDR1 SGDLS and CDR2 YYNGEE. V was clipped by 4 bases and J by 5 bases; unmatched bases: 10. The CDR3 bases are TGTGCCAGCAGCCCCCAACGGACTAGCGGCGGAGATACGCAGTATTTT. Protein sequence: CASSPQRTSGGDTQYF.

The chain is built from TRBV7-9 and TRBJ2-5, with D possibly TRBD2 on 6 matching bases. This CDR3 has 17 amino acids. Looked up from germline, CDR1 is SEHNR and CDR2 is FQNEAQ (reference sequence). V lost 5 bases and J lost 2, with 21 bases in between. The CDR3: CASSPGRQHEPQETQYF. The DNA for the CDR3 is TGTGCCAGCAGCCCCGGGAGACAGCACGAACCTCAAGAGACCCAGTACTTC.

This clonotype was counted a few times. The genes are TRBV12-3 or TRBV12-4 and TRBJ1-2; 7 bases map to TRBD1. The CDR3 has 16 residues. V lost 6 bases and J lost 7; bases outside the gene matches: 17. The CDR3 reads CASSLLQGSREVGYTF. The CDR3 DNA sequence: TGTGCCAGCAGCTTATTACAGGGGAGCCGGGAAGTTGGCTACACCTTC.